Sequencing of this TCR beta chain was carried out in a study of blood T cells in healthy people across ages (dated by TCRdb to the mid-2010s). As for the study more broadly: In model experiments, template switching captured about one uniquely barcoded TCR beta cDNA molecule for every two T cells. Using the same blood draw, the study looked at two additional independent replicas of 1 million unique cDNA reads for two donors, one aged 18 to 30 and the other aged 80 or older. To track age-related changes in TCR beta repertoire diversity, the study relied on deep sequencing normalized with unique cDNA molecular identifiers. Donors of different ages were randomly distributed across sequencing lanes to avoid experimental bias. Donors were grouped into four age groups: young (average approximately 15 years), middle-aged (39), aged (around 60) and long-lived (roughly 80).

Here is what the overall study found, with its caveats: Conclusive comparison of naive and antigen-experienced compartments was prevented by the profiling of bulk unsorted PBMCs. As age increased, observed TCR beta diversity per million T cells dropped in a roughly linear way, and a significant reduction was already evident by age around 41. Total diversity estimates from one million sequenced T cells were considered lower bounds and underestimates. Observed TCR beta diversity correlated strongly with the percentage of naive T cells measured by flow cytometry. The CMV infection status of donors was not known, potentially confounding age-related changes in expanded clonotypes. Compared with the aged group, the long-lived group had more naive CD4+ T cells, fewer expanded clones and increased TCR diversity, a pattern suggesting age selection.

The cysteine opens and the phenylalanine closes a CDR3 of 15 amino acids. CDR3 DNA only is kept here, 45 bases in frame from base 1. The germline V gene specifies MGHDK as CDR1 and SYGVNS as CDR2. V loses 5 bases, J loses 0 bases, and the germline ends lie 13 bases apart. Systemically healthy Caucasian individuals from Russia, 35 to 40 in total and aged about 6 to 90 years, were included as donors. Each donor gave roughly 11 milliliters of peripheral blood, drawn into EDTA-treated Vacutainer tubes. PBMCs were isolated by Ficoll-Paque density-gradient centrifugation, with at least 6 million obtained per sample. Total RNA, at least 5.5 micrograms per sample, was extracted from PBMCs with Trizol reagent. For every donor, an aliquot of PBMCs went through flow cytometry to measure the percentages of naive CD45RAhigh/CD27high T cells. Receptor amplification or capture employed 5' RACE. The reads were generated on an Illumina HiSeq 2500. A second PCR of roughly 6 to 11 cycles was run with a J-beta primer mix and a sample-barcoded 5' primer. Each TCR beta cDNA molecule received a unique molecular identifier from a template-switch 5' adaptor carrying 12 random nucleotides. Each sample yielded at least 3 million CDR3-containing paired-end reads. First-strand cDNA synthesis was performed from all RNA using the Mint cDNA synthesis kit, with priming by a TRBC-specific oligonucleotide. Following uracil-DNA glycosylase treatment, all cDNA underwent a first 18-cycle PCR with the universal primers M1SS and BC2_uni_R. The paper's data handling went like this. For normalization, 1 million high-quality reads, each with a distinct molecular identifier, were randomly selected from each sample. Reads sharing molecular identifiers were discarded rather than binned into consensus sequences. CDR3 identification, clonotype clustering and error correction used MiTCR with a Q25 quality threshold and the strictest error-elimination algorithm. A nonparametric unseen species model using Euler transformation provided a lower-bound estimate of total TCR beta diversity. TCRdb redid the processing of the public reads, applying fastp at Q25 and MiXCR, and retained in-frame beta chains. CDR3 protein duplicates are merged, each entry listing the most common genes and DNA. TCRdb, rather than the study authors, made the V and J calls. In all, the sample holds about 1.4 million distinct CDR3 sequences, and approximately 59% of those were seen once. The leading ten clones occupy approximately 7% of the sample.

The table lists this clonotype with a few counts. No cognate antigen has been identified for it. Qualities for individual bases were not recorded, and no much larger clone is one base off. Sequences were obtained from blood. Recombination joined TRBV25-1 with TRBJ1-2; the D gene is unclear. This TCR derives from a man younger than 35 in good health. The CDR3 sequence is CASSLASSTNYGYTF. Read as DNA, the sequence is TGTGCCAGCAGTTTGGCCAGTTCCACTAACTATGGCTACACCTTC.